These T cell receptor beta chains were read from a single sample in a study of blood T cell repertoires in COVID-19. Method: immunoSEQ multiplex PCR; TCRdb's copy keeps in-frame clones and lacks some. The table shows about 180,000 clones, with approximately 89% occurring only once. The source material was PBMCs or T cells enriched from blood (not recorded which). These TCRs come from a woman in her forties with acute COVID-19. CDR3s include the opening cysteine and the closing phenylalanine or tryptophan. Fields, in order: clone size, V gene, CDR3 length, CDR3 protein. The size entry is marked missing in some rows and otherwise reads once, few, many or a size class.

>NA|TRBV7-9|15
CASSLGGGIGTEAFF
>NA|TRBV19|15
CASSIDVAGNTEAFF
>NA|TRBV5-1|15
CASSLGQGVPGEQYF
>NA|TRBV6-1|16
CASSELVGLATGEQFF
>NA|TRBV28|15
CASNVAGEGSYEQYF
>NA|TRBV28|15
CASSLLRGSGNTIYF
>NA|TRBV4-1|15
CASSQIPGQGNEQYF
>NA|TRBV3-1/TRBV3-2|14
CASSPPLRNTEAFF
>NA|TRBV20-1|15
CSASVATTSTDTQYF
>NA|TRBV3-1/TRBV3-2|12
CASSLSTDTQYF
>NA|TRBV15|15
CATSRDPGQLLEQYF
>NA|TRBV7-9|15
CASSLPGQGNYGYTF
>NA|TRBV18|14
CASSPPGQDTEAFF
>NA|TRBV3-1/TRBV3-2|17
CASSQGTGGSGANVLTF
>NA|TRBV28|16
CASSPFEGRGNEKLFF
>NA|TRBV7-9|18
CASSGTRRGGGELETQYF
>NA|TRBV12-5|18
CASALGSGGSSSTDTQYF
>NA|TRBV18|15
CASSQGQNPNTEAFF
>NA|TRBV5-5|14
CASSKGQGWYGYTF
>NA|TRBV6-5|15
CASSLGSGYRRELFF
>NA|TRBV18|14
CASSRWDNPYEQYF
>NA|TRBV18|17
CASSPPGLAGGTDTQYF
>NA|TRBV9|15
CASSVDGGAVETQYF
>once|TRBV5-8|14
CASSFSGRGDGYTF
>NA|TRBV3-1/TRBV3-2|13
CASSPTGNQPQHF
>NA|TRBV10-1|14
CASGEGGINEKLFF
>NA|TRBV5-5|15
CASSLGSGASYEQYF
>NA|TRBV6-5|15
CASRPLDRGNTEAFF
>NA|TRBV2|13
CASSGLRANEQFF
>NA|TRBV5-4|14
CASSLAQGQETQYF
>NA|TRBV5-1|13
CASSQMDSYGYTF
>few|TRBV5-5|13
CASSWVRGSEQYF
>NA|TRBV9|16
CASSRPGTGVADTQYF
>NA|TRBV6-5|15
CASRVTGTTYNEQFF
>NA|TRBV7-8|15
CASSLGQGARSGYTF
>NA|TRBV4-2|13
CASSHLDRDEQYF
>NA|TRBV11-2|14
CASSRTSGINEQFF
>NA|TRBV11-1|13
CASSLRRGYEQYF
>NA|TRBV6-5|13
CASSTRENTEAFF
>NA|TRBV19|13
CASSTQVYNEQFF
>NA|TRBV19|14
CASRLTGSIAEAFF
>NA|TRBV20-1|13
CSASLLAQETQYF
>NA|TRBV5-1|16
CASSLGATGGIYEQYF
>NA|TRBV7-9|15
CASSPQGTRNTEAFF
>NA|TRBV19|11
CASSIRGSCFF
>NA|TRBV5-1|15
CASSLIGGAYNEQFF
>NA|TRBV19|14
CASKGQGATGELFF
>few|TRBV15|13
CATSRVRGSPLHF
>NA|TRBV11-1|15
CASSLGEGGANVLTF
>NA|TRBV18|15
CASSPLLATYNEQFF
>NA|TRBV5-1|17
CASSLVQSPTGANVLTF
>NA|TRBV27|14
CASSSPDRAHGYTF
>NA|TRBV11-2|15
CASSLASGISYEQYF
>once|TRBV7-8|14
CASSLRGSNQPQHF
>NA|TRBV24-1|13
CATSEAAQETQYF
>NA|TRBV4-1|14
CASSPPAGINEQYF
>NA|TRBV14|18
CASSQDLGRGRTNEKLFF